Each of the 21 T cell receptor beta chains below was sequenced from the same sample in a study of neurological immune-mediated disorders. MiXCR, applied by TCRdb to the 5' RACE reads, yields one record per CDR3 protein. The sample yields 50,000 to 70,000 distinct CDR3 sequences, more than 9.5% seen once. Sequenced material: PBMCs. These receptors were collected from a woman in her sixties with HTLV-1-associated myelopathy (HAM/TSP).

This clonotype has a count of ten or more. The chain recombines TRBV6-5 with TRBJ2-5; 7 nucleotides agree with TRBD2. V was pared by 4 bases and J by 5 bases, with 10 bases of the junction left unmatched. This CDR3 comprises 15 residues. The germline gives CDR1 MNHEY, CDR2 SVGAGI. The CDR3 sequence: CASSSLAARSETQYF. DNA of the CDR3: TGTGCCAGCAGTTCCCTAGCGGCTAGGTCGGAGACCCAGTACTTC.

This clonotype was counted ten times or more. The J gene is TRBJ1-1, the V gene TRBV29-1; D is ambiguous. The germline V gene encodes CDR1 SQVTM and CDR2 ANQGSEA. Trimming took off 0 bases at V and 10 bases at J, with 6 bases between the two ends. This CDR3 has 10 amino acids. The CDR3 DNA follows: TGCAGCGTTGAAGAGGTAGGAGCTTTCTTT. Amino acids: CSVEEVGAFF.

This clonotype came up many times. The CDR3 DNA reads TGCGCCAGCAGCCTAGGGTTGACAGATACGCAGTATTTT. Protein product: CASSLGLTDTQYF. This chain uses TRBV5-1 with TRBJ2-3; D is ambiguous. This CDR3 is built from 13 residues. The V gene's germline CDR1 is SGHRS and CDR2 YFSETQ. Deletions cut 4 bases from V and 3 bases from J, with 9 bases between.

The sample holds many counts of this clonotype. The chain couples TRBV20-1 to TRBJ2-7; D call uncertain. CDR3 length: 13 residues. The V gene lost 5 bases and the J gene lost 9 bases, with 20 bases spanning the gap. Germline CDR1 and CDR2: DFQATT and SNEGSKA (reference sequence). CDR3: CSALTSPSEGQYF. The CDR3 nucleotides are TGCAGTGCTCTTACCTCCCCCTCGGAAGGGCAGTACTTC.

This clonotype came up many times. In DNA, the CDR3 is TGTGCCAGCAGTGCCCGGGCGGAAAACATTCAGTACTTC. Its translation is CASSARAENIQYF. The chain links TRBV12-3 or TRBV12-4 to TRBJ2-4; D ambiguous. The CDR3 runs to 13 residues. V lost 5 bases to trimming and J lost 5 bases, with 10 bases between them.

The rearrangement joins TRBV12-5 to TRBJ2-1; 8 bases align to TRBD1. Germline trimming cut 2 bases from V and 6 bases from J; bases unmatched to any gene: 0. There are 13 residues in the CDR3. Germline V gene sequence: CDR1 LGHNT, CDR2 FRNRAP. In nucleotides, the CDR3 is TGTGCTAGTGGTTTGACAGGGGGCAATGAGCAGTTCTTC. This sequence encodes CASGLTGGNEQFF.

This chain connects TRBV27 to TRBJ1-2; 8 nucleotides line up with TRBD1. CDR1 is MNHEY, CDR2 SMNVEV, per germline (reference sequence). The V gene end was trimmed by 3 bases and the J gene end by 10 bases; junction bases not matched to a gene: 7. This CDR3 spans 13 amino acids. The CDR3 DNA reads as TGTGCCAGCAGTTTGATCGGACAGGGTGTCTACACCTTC. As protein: CASSLIGQGVYTF.

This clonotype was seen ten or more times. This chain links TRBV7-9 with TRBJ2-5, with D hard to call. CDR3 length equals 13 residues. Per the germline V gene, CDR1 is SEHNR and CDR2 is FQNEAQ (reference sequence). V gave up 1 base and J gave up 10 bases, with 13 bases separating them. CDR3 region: CASSLVEGGIQYF. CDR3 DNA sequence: TGTGCCAGCAGCTTAGTAGAAGGCGGTATCCAGTACTTC.

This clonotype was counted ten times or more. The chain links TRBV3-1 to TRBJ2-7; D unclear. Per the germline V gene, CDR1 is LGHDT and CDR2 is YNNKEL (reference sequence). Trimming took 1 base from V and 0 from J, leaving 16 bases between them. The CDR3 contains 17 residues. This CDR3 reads CASSQVTGYPRSYEQYF. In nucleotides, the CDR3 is TGTGCCAGCAGCCAAGTGACGGGCTACCCCCGCTCCTACGAGCAGTACTTC.

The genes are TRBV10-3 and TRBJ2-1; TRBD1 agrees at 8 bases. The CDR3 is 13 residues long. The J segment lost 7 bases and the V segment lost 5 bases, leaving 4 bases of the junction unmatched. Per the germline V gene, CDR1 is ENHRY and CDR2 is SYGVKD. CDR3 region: CAISSTGGNEQFF. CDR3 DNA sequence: TGTGCCATCAGTTCTACAGGGGGGAATGAGCAGTTCTTC.

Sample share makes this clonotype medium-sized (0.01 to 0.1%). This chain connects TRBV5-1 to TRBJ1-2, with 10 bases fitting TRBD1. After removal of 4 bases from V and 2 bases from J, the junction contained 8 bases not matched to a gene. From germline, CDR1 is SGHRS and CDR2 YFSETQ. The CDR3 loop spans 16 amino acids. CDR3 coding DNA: TGCGCCAGCAGCCCCTCGACAGGGGGCGCGAACTATGGCTACACCTTC. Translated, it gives CASSPSTGGANYGYTF.

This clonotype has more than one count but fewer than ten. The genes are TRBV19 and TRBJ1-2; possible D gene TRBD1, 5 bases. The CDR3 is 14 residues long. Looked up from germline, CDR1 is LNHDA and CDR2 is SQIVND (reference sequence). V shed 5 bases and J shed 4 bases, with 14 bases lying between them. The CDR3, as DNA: TGTGCCAGTAGTCGCTCAGGGTGGAGCTATGGCTACACCTTC. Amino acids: CASSRSGWSYGYTF. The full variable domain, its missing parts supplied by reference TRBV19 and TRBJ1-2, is DGGITQSPKYLFRKEGQNVTLSCEQNLNHDAMYWYRQDPGQGLRLIYYSQIVNDFQKGDIAEGYSVSREKKESFPLTVTSAQKNPTAFYLCASSRSGWSYGYTFGSGTRLTVV.

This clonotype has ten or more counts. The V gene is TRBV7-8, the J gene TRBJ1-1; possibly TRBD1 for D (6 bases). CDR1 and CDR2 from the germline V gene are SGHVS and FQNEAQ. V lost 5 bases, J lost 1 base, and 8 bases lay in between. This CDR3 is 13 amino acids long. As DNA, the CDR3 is TGTGCCAGCAGCACAGGGTGGAACACTGAAGCTTTCTTT. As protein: CASSTGWNTEAFF.

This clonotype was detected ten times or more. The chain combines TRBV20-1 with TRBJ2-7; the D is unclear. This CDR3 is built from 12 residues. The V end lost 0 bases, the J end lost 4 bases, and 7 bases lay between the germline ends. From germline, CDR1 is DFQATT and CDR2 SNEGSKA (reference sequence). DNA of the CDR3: TGCAGTGCTAGAGATGTGGGATACGAGCAGTACTTC. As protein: CSARDVGYEQYF.

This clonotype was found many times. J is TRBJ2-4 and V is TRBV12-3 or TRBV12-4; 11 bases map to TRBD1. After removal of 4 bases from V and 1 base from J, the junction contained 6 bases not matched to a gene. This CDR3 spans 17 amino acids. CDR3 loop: CASSSRTGGGAKNIQYF. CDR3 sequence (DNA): TGTGCCAGCAGTTCCCGGACAGGGGGCGGGGCCAAAAACATTCAGTACTTC.

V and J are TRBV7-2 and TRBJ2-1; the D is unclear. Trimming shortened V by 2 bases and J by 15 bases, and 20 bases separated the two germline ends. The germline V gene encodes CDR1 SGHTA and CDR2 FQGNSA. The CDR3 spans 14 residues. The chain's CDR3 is CASSLSRDTYVPFF. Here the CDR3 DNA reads TGTGCCAGCAGCTTAAGTAGGGATACCTACGTCCCGTTCTTC.

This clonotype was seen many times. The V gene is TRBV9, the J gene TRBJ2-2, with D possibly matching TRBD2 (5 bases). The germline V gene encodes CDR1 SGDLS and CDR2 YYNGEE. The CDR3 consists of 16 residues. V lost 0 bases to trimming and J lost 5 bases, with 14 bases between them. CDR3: CASSVAGLGNTGELFF. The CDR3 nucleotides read TGTGCCAGCAGCGTAGCGGGGTTGGGGAATACCGGGGAGCTGTTTTTT. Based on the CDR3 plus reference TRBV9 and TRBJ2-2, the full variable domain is DSGVTQTPKHLITATGQRVTLRCSPRSGDLSVYWYQQSLDQGLQFLIQYYNGEERAKGNILERFSAQQFPDLHSELNLSSLELGDSALYFCASSVAGLGNTGELFFGEGSRLTVL.

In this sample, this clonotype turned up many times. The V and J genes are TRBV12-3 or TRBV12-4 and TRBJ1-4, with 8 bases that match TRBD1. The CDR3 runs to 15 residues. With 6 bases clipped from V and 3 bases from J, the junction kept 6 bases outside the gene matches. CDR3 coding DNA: TGTGCCAGCAGCCAAGGGACAGGATCTAATGAAAAACTGTTTTTT. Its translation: CASSQGTGSNEKLFF.

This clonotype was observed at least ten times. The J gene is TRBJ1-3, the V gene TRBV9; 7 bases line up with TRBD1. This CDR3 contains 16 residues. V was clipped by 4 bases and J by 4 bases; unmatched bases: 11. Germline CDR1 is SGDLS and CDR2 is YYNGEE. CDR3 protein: CASSLPRDRYGNTIYF. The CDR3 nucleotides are TGTGCCAGCAGCCTCCCCCGGGACAGATACGGAAACACCATATATTTT.

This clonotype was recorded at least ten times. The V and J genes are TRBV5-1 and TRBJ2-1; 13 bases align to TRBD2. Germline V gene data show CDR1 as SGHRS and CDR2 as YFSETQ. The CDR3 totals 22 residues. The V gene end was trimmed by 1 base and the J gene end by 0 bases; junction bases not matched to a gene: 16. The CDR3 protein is CASSLLSLQGLAGRSSYNEQFF. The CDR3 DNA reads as TGCGCCAGCAGCTTGCTATCTCTCCAGGGACTAGCGGGGCGAAGCTCCTACAATGAGCAGTTCTTC. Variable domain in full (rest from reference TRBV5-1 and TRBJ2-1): KAGVTQTPRYLIKTRGQQVTLSCSPISGHRSVSWYQQTPGQGLQFLFEYFSETQRNKGNFPGRFSGRQFSNSRSEMNVSTLELGDSALYLCASSLLSLQGLAGRSSYNEQFFGPGTRLTVL.

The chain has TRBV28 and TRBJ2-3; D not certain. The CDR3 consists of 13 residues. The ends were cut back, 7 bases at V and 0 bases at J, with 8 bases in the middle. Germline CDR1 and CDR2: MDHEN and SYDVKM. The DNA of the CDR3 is TGTGCCAGCATCTCTCCGAGCACAGATACGCAGTATTTT. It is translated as CASISPSTDTQYF.